These T cell receptor beta chains were read from a single sample in a study of CD8 T cells in Susac syndrome. TCRdb fed the immunoSEQ multiplex PCR reads into MiXCR, producing one record per CDR3 protein. The sample lists about 200,000 distinct CDR3 sequences; 85% to 95% were seen once. The material sequenced was CD4+ T cells from PBMCs. These receptors all come from a human donor with multiple sclerosis. Each CDR3 is given without its conserved first and last residue.

v_call: TRBV30; j_call: TRBJ2-3; cdr3_aa: AWSRPADTQY
v_call: TRBV20-1; j_call: TRBJ2-1; cdr3_aa: SAPHYNEQF
v_call: TRBV30; j_call: TRBJ2-7; cdr3_aa: AWSVRLGDHEQY
v_call: TRBV20-1; j_call: TRBJ2-5; cdr3_aa: SATLEGAETQY
v_call: TRBV29-1; j_call: TRBJ1-2; cdr3_aa: SVEYGYGYT
v_call: TRBV11-2; j_call: TRBJ2-5; cdr3_aa: ASSRSTLETQY
v_call: TRBV20-1; j_call: TRBJ2-7; cdr3_aa: SASPGQEAYEQY
v_call: TRBV29-1; j_call: TRBJ1-6; cdr3_aa: SVRETRNSPLH
v_call: TRBV11-2; j_call: TRBJ2-1; cdr3_aa: ASSATDREQF
v_call: TRBV30; j_call: TRBJ1-2; cdr3_aa: AWSTTNYGYT
v_call: TRBV30; j_call: TRBJ2-6; cdr3_aa: AWRGDRVSRANVLT
v_call: TRBV20-1; j_call: TRBJ1-2; cdr3_aa: SARDPGSYGYT
v_call: TRBV20-1; j_call: TRBJ2-1; cdr3_aa: SAPGTGRQF
v_call: TRBV30; j_call: TRBJ1-6; cdr3_aa: AWDQGGDSPLH
v_call: TRBV13; j_call: TRBJ2-7; cdr3_aa: ASSSGQGSYEQY
v_call: TRBV7-3; j_call: TRBJ2-1; cdr3_aa: ASSLFRGGDNEQF
v_call: TRBV5-4; j_call: TRBJ1-2; cdr3_aa: ASSARDRLGIGYT
v_call: TRBV3-1; j_call: TRBJ2-2; cdr3_aa: ASSQEGRSGELF
v_call: TRBV30; j_call: TRBJ1-2; cdr3_aa: AWVGTLTGGYT
v_call: TRBV3-1; j_call: TRBJ2-3; cdr3_aa: ASRFRAGEDTQY
v_call: TRBV6-5; j_call: TRBJ2-5; cdr3_aa: ASSYSGSPAGQETQY
v_call: TRBV20-1; j_call: TRBJ2-1; cdr3_aa: SAARLAGSYNEQF
v_call: TRBV3-1; j_call: TRBJ1-5; cdr3_aa: ASSPSGRGSNQPQH
v_call: TRBV29-1; j_call: TRBJ2-1; cdr3_aa: SVAPGQGYNEQF
v_call: TRBV3-1; j_call: TRBJ2-1; cdr3_aa: ASSLGTGLVHNEQF
v_call: TRBV20-1; j_call: TRBJ2-1; cdr3_aa: SASGAGEQF
v_call: TRBV20-1; j_call: TRBJ2-2; cdr3_aa: SASWDRANTGELF
v_call: TRBV20-1; j_call: TRBJ1-6; cdr3_aa: SAARQGATGSPLH
v_call: TRBV6-6; j_call: TRBJ1-5; cdr3_aa: ASTKEGDLQPQH
v_call: TRBV5-1; j_call: TRBJ1-4; cdr3_aa: ASRLATNEKLF
v_call: TRBV20-1; j_call: TRBJ1-5; cdr3_aa: SAREWGAGNQPQH
v_call: TRBV14; j_call: TRBJ2-3; cdr3_aa: ASSPGHTDTQY
v_call: TRBV5-4; j_call: TRBJ2-6; cdr3_aa: ASRLTGPGANVLT
v_call: TRBV13; j_call: TRBJ2-5; cdr3_aa: ASSLTWTSGADQETQY
v_call: TRBV11-1; j_call: TRBJ1-2; cdr3_aa: ASSPSGSENYGYT
v_call: TRBV29-1; j_call: TRBJ1-1; cdr3_aa: SVGGVRVGTEAF
v_call: TRBV15; j_call: TRBJ2-5; cdr3_aa: ATIATGRGQETQY
v_call: TRBV29-1; j_call: TRBJ2-3; cdr3_aa: SVGLSGADTQY
v_call: TRBV20-1; j_call: TRBJ2-5; cdr3_aa: SASLADAQETQY
v_call: TRBV7-9; j_call: TRBJ2-1; cdr3_aa: ASSLTAGLDNEQF
v_call: TRBV20-1; j_call: TRBJ2-5; cdr3_aa: SARDSVTAQETQY
v_call: TRBV13; j_call: TRBJ1-1; cdr3_aa: ASSHSGGPTEAF
v_call: TRBV28; j_call: TRBJ1-2; cdr3_aa: ASTIGPLGRGYT
v_call: TRBV9; j_call: TRBJ1-6; cdr3_aa: ASSAIGSPLH
v_call: TRBV7-9; j_call: TRBJ1-2; cdr3_aa: ASSSVTRRANYGYT
v_call: TRBV5-4; j_call: TRBJ2-5; cdr3_aa: ASSPTGMETQY
v_call: TRBV29-1; j_call: TRBJ1-2; cdr3_aa: SVAHSRLNYGYT
v_call: TRBV3-1; j_call: TRBJ2-3; cdr3_aa: ASSPTGGLADTQY
v_call: TRBV27; j_call: TRBJ2-3; cdr3_aa: ASHPRGSTDTQY
v_call: TRBV6-6; j_call: TRBJ1-2; cdr3_aa: ASRDGLYGYT